What follows is one TCR beta chain and its context. CDR3 length equals 13 residues. CDR1 SNHLY and CDR2 FYNNEI come from the germline V gene. V was trimmed by 8 bases and J by 7 bases, leaving 17 bases between them. This record comes from a study of blood T cell repertoires in COVID-19. Study processing details: Counts of nucleated cells, estimated from reference gene primer amplification, were obtained. Sequencing was performed with immunoSEQ multiplex PCR; in TCRdb, only in-frame clones are kept and a portion is missing. For V, J and clone size, that table is used; D and trimming come from the DNA. There are under 350,000 clones in the sample; about 82% occur only once, and approximately 7.5% lies in the top ten.

The sequence came from a human donor in a cohort sampled during active COVID-19. Specimen: peripheral blood. The chain has TRBV2 and TRBJ1-2, with D perhaps matching TRBD1 (5 bases). The DNA for the CDR3 is TGTGCCAGCGACCCCGAGGATAGGGGTGGCTACACCTTC. Protein product: CASDPEDRGGYTF. The full variable domain, completed using reference TRBV2 and TRBJ1-2, is EPEVTQTPSHQVTQMGQEVILRCVPISNHLYFYWYRQILGQKVEFLVSFYNNEISEKSEIFDDQFSVERPDGSNFTLKIRSTKLEDSAMYFCASDPEDRGGYTFGSGTRLTVV.